The T cell receptor beta chain described here comes from a study of T cell responses to AZD1222 COVID-19 vaccine. Study as a whole: Combined were second doses at about 4 or about 12 weeks. Study-level points and caveats: Among AZD1222 vaccinees, only six or seven were seropositive at baseline. Per reports, nearly half of all spike-specific TCRs target regions that are unmutated in variants. Repertoires were obtained solely post-peak T cell response.

Clones were read by immunoSEQ multiplex PCR, and TCRdb kept only the in-frame ones, dropping some. The sample yields some 110,000 clones, over 90% seen once. Trimming shortened V by 5 bases and J by 1 base, and 8 bases separated the two germline ends. The germline V gene encodes CDR1 SNHLY and CDR2 FYNNEI. The length of the CDR3 is 13 residues. This clone was counted once. No antigen is known for it. The receptor was derived from an adult in good health. The J gene is TRBJ1-1, the V gene TRBV2; D perhaps matches TRBD1 (5 bases). Sequenced here: peripheral blood, sampled on day 0 of AZD1222 vaccination. The CDR3 DNA follows: TGTGCCAGCAGTCCCCAGGGGAACACTGAAGCTTTCTTT. Its protein product is CASSPQGNTEAFF.